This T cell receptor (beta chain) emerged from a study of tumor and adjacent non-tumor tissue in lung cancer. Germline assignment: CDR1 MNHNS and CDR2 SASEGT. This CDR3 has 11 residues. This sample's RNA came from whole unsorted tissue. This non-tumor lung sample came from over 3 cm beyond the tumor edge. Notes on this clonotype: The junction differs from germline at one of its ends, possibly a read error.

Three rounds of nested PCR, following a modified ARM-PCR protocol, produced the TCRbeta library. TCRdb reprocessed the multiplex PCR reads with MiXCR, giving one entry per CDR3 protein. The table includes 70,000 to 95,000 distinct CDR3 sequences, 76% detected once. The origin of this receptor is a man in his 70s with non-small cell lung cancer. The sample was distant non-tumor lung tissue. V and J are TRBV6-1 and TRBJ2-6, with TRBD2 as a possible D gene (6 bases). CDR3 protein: CASGAGHSWSF. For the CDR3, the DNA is TGTGCCAGCGGGGCGGGGCACAGTTGGTCTTTC.